This TCR beta chain stems from a study of monozygotic twins with inflammatory bowel disease. The study, taken as a whole, reports: Healthy co-twins, by inverse Simpson, had higher TCRbeta diversity than their siblings with IBD.

One entry per CDR3 protein, without DNA, is what TCRdb gives after re-calling the 5' RACE reads. In all, the sample yields about 380,000 distinct CDR3 sequences. In the case of this clonotype: Its target is not known.

This CDR3 region has 14 residues. The germline gives CDR1 ENHRY, CDR2 SYGVKD. The specimen sequenced was blood. The TCR originated in a human donor with ulcerative colitis or Crohn's disease, or a healthy co-twin of an affected twin (not recorded which). The rearrangement uses TRBV10-3 and TRBJ2-5; absent DNA, TCRdb's TRBD1 call cannot be checked. The CDR3 reads CAISDATGAETQYF.